The present entry profiles one T cell receptor beta chain with its context. The specificity of this receptor is unknown. There are no base qualities to consult, and no much larger clone falls within one base. Separate from the approximately 670-subject first cohort, the validation cohort of 120 subjects was the group to which the donors belonged. Receptor libraries were prepared by the immunoSEQ multiplex PCR assay. Under the source paper's analysis protocol: A statistical classification framework was built to diagnose cytomegalovirus status from the catalog of TCR beta chain sequences. TCRdb stores this immuneACCESS table with in-frame sequences only. Part of the clones is absent; in the studies checked, under half of the shortfall reflects unresolved V genes, and no reason is known for the rest. V and J calls and clone size are copied from that table; D and trimming were computed from the DNA. The table for this sample lists roughly 140,000 clones; roughly nine tenths of them were counted only once. Clones ranked in the top ten supply 2.5% to 4% of the sample.

The data originate from a study of cytomegalovirus exposure and HLA in healthy donors (dated by TCRdb to the late 2010s). Notes on the research overall: According to a later analysis, the roughly 120 validation repertoires were produced on the same platform as the 666 repertoires of the first cohort. The aim of the study was to test whether cataloging public T cell receptors could identify signatures of past pathogen exposure. In addition to the first cohort of 650 to 800 subjects, a separate validation cohort of 100 to 150 different subjects was used. To predict cytomegalovirus infection status, the study combined high-throughput TCR immunosequencing, statistical association of individual TCRs with disease status, and machine learning. Overall results and qualifications from the work: The authors suggested that the approach could potentially be extended to other disease states and immunological phenotypes. A later analysis found that TCRs clustered in the first cohort also tended to co-occur in the roughly 120 validation repertoires, with approximately 93% of cluster scores above 0. The study listed 150 to 200 TCR beta chains as associated with cytomegalovirus. In vitro tests confirmed that three of the cytomegalovirus-associated TCR beta chains recognize cytomegalovirus antigens. A later analysis had no HLA typing for the validation cohort, so co-occurrence there was scored across all 130 or so repertoires. Across donors, most TCR sequences were observed very rarely, whereas some public TCRs were present in many individuals. Cytomegalovirus status was reported to be diagnosed by the classifier with high specificity and sensitivity in both the original and validation cohorts.

This clonotype originated in a woman under 30 in good health and CMV-seropositive. The sequenced material came from PBMCs.

The DNA is TGCGCCAGCAGCCAAGGGGGGTCCGACAGGGGCGAGCAGTACTTC. Translated, this gives CASSQGGSDRGEQYF. This chain joins TRBV4-1 to TRBJ2-7; TRBD1 fits 8 bases in the junction. For CDR1 and CDR2, the germline V gene lists MGHRA and YSYEKL. V is trimmed back by 1 base and J by 6 bases, and the junction contains 8 bases that no gene match accounts for. Inclusive of the bounding cysteine and phenylalanine, the CDR3 is 15 residues long. CDR3 DNA only is kept here, 45 bases in frame from base 1.